The text below deals with one TCR beta chain. The record originates from a study of T-cell memory formation after mild COVID-19. TCRdb redid the calling of the 5' RACE reads with MiXCR, one entry per CDR3 protein. The sample lists about 290,000 distinct CDR3 sequences, around a sixth occurring once. From germline, CDR1 is SGHVS and CDR2 FNYEAQ. CDR3 length equals 11 residues. The sequenced sample was PBMCs or a T cell subset sorted from them (not recorded which). The TCR was taken from a man aged 18 to 30 who had mild COVID-19 (a few samples of this study predate the infection). Cell type and time point are not known. The chain has TRBV7-6 and TRBJ2-7; D remains unclear. The CDR3 loop reads CEGRNYYEQYV. In DNA form, the CDR3 reads TGTGAGGGCAGGAACTACTACGAGCAGTACGTC.